This T cell receptor (beta chain) was captured by sequencing in a study of neurological immune-mediated disorders. As concerns this clonotype: What it recognizes is unknown.

Trimming left V 0 bases short and J 8 bases short, with 10 bases between. This CDR3 is built from 13 residues. Looked up from germline, CDR1 is SGHTA and CDR2 is FQGNSA. The authors made cDNA by 5'RACE with 10-nucleotide random UMIs. Using its own MiXCR run on the 5' RACE reads, TCRdb lists one record per CDR3 protein. The table records 75,000 to 80,000 distinct CDR3 sequences, 4.5% to 6.5% of them present only once. 2 million unsorted PBMCs were stored in RNAlater at -80 °C before RNA extraction. Study-wide results and limits: CDR3 amino acid sequences found in expanded clones were never shared across subjects, suggesting private repertoires in all groups.

This chain joins TRBV7-2 and TRBJ1-1, with a possible D match to TRBD1 (6 bases). The material sequenced was PBMCs. The TCR originated in a woman in her 30s with multiple sclerosis. CDR3: CASSLATGLEAFF. As DNA, the CDR3 is TGTGCCAGCAGCTTAGCGACAGGCTTAGAAGCTTTCTTT.